This is a list of T cell receptor beta chains from one sample in a study of cytotoxic CD8 clonotypes in ibrutinib-treated CLL. Data came from immunoSEQ multiplex PCR; TCRdb stores just in-frame clones and leaves some out. The table shows around 310,000 clones, with 80% occurring only once. Sequencing used PBMCs, obtained before ibrutinib treatment. The receptors originated from a human donor with chronic lymphocytic leukemia. CDR3s include the opening cysteine and the closing phenylalanine or tryptophan. D genes are given only for firm matches. Rows give clone size only sometimes, using once, few, many, or a class for an expanded clone.

cdr3_length | j_call | clone_size | v_call | d_call | cdr3_aa | cdr3_nt
13 | TRBJ2-3 | few | TRBV30 | - | CAWSGNSADTQYF | TGTGCCTGGAGCGGAAACAGTGCAGATACGCAGTATTTT
20 | TRBJ2-3 | - | TRBV5-1 | - | CASSYTGLTQARLATDTQYF | TGCGCCAGCAGCTATACTGGACTGACGCAAGCCCGTTTGGCGACAGATACGCAGTATTTT
14 | TRBJ2-6 | - | TRBV2 | - | CASRVDGGANVLTF | TGTGCCAGCAGGGTGGACGGGGGGGCCAACGTCCTGACTTTC
14 | TRBJ2-3 | - | TRBV9 | - | CASKGSTSTDTQYF | TGTGCCAGCAAGGGTAGTACAAGCACAGATACGCAGTATTTT
16 | TRBJ2-3 | few | TRBV7-6 | - | CASSLEDSRDTDTQYF | TGTGCCAGCAGCTTAGAGGACAGTAGGGACACAGATACGCAGTATTTT
13 | TRBJ2-7 | - | TRBV6-6 | - | CASSYNRLYEQYF | TGTGCCAGCAGTTACAACCGACTCTACGAGCAGTACTTC
17 | TRBJ2-1 | - | TRBV7-8 | TRBD2 | CASSGGLAGGSYNEQFF | TGTGCCAGCAGCGGCGGACTAGCGGGAGGTTCCTACAATGAGCAGTTCTTC
16 | TRBJ2-7 | - | TRBV30 | TRBD1 | CAWQSRDRVSSYEQYF | TGTGCCTGGCAAAGCCGGGACAGGGTCTCATCCTACGAGCAGTACTTC
13 | TRBJ1-3 | once | TRBV5-1 | TRBD1 | CASSTTGDSTIYF | TGCGCCAGCAGCACGACAGGGGATAGCACCATATATTTT
13 | TRBJ2-3 | - | TRBV7-9 | - | CASSLGWGDTQYF | TGTGCCAGCAGCTTAGGTTGGGGTGATACGCAGTATTTT
17 | TRBJ2-2 | - | TRBV21-1 | - | CASSKTSGRAYTGELFF | TGTGCCAGCAGCAAGACTAGCGGGAGGGCCTACACCGGGGAGCTGTTTTTT
15 | TRBJ2-1 | once | TRBV6-5 | TRBD1 | CASSTRDRTYNEQFF | TGTGCCAGCAGTACCCGGGACAGAACCTACAATGAGCAGTTCTTC
14 | TRBJ2-7 | - | TRBV19 | - | CASSMGSLSYEQYF | TGTGCCAGTAGTATGGGCTCTCTCTCCTACGAGCAGTACTTC
14 | TRBJ1-5 | - | TRBV7-8 | - | CASSDRLSNQPQHF | TGTGCCAGCAGCGATAGACTAAGCAATCAGCCCCAGCATTTT
14 | TRBJ2-5 | - | TRBV27 | - | CASGGAAAGETQYF | TGTGCCAGCGGTGGGGCAGCGGCGGGGGAGACCCAGTACTTC
16 | TRBJ2-7 | - | TRBV4-2 | - | CASSQEMGAAGYEQYF | TGTGCCAGCAGCCAAGAAATGGGGGCCGCCGGCTACGAGCAGTACTTC
10 | TRBJ1-1 | - | TRBV30 | - | CAWSVTGPFF | TGTGCCTGGAGTGTAACAGGGCCTTTCTTT
14 | TRBJ1-1 | - | TRBV5-4 | TRBD1 | CASSVGQANTEAFF | TGTGCCAGCAGCGTCGGACAGGCCAACACTGAAGCTTTCTTT
15 | TRBJ2-7 | - | TRBV5-6 | - | CASSLAPRSSYEQYF | TGTGCCAGCAGCTTGGCCCCCCGGAGCTCCTACGAGCAGTACTTC
13 | TRBJ2-5 | - | TRBV30 | - | CAWSRRADETQYF | TGTGCCTGGAGTCGCAGGGCGGACGAGACCCAGTACTTC
13 | TRBJ2-2 | - | TRBV29-1 | - | CSVDVGLTGELFF | TGCAGCGTTGATGTAGGTCTCACCGGGGAGCTGTTTTTT
15 | TRBJ1-1 | once | TRBV7-2 | - | CASSRRTGGSTEAFF | TGTGCCAGCAGTCGACGGACTGGGGGTAGCACTGAAGCTTTCTTT
14 | TRBJ2-5 | - | TRBV25-1 | TRBD2 | CASGTWGGQETQYF | TGTGCCAGCGGGACTTGGGGGGGACAAGAGACCCAGTACTTC
16 | TRBJ2-1 | - | TRBV7-9 | - | CASSLFAGPDYNEQFF | TGTGCCAGCAGCTTATTCGCGGGGCCGGACTACAATGAGCAGTTCTTC
16 | TRBJ1-5 | - | TRBV2 | TRBD1 | CASSGQGRASNQPQHF | TGTGCCAGCAGTGGACAGGGGAGAGCTAGCAATCAGCCCCAGCATTTT
13 | TRBJ2-7 | - | TRBV7-2 | - | CASSLAPADEQYF | TGTGCCAGCAGCTTAGCCCCGGCGGACGAGCAGTACTTC
12 | TRBJ2-7 | - | TRBV5-4 | - | CASSDTGHEQYF | TGTGCCAGCAGCGACACAGGACACGAGCAGTACTTC
15 | TRBJ2-7 | - | TRBV18 | - | CASSFNRDPSYEQYF | TGTGCCAGCTCATTCAACCGGGACCCGTCCTACGAGCAGTACTTC
12 | TRBJ2-1 | - | TRBV18 | - | CASSPRRGEQFF | TGTGCCAGCTCACCCCGACGGGGGGAGCAGTTCTTC
14 | TRBJ2-7 | - | TRBV4-1 | - | CASSLVGALNEQYF | TGCGCCAGCAGCCTTGTGGGGGCTCTGAACGAGCAGTACTTC
13 | TRBJ1-5 | - | TRBV19 | - | CASRSGSNQPQHF | TGTGCCAGTAGGTCGGGGAGCAATCAGCCCCAGCATTTT
15 | TRBJ2-3 | - | TRBV6-6 | TRBD2 | CASSSSGSRTDTQYF | TGTGCCAGCAGTTCAAGCGGGAGCCGCACAGATACGCAGTATTTT
14 | TRBJ2-2 | - | TRBV19 | - | CASSIATATGELFF | TGTGCCAGTAGTATCGCGACAGCAACCGGGGAGCTGTTTTTT
15 | TRBJ1-6 | once | TRBV4-3 | - | CASSQDRRRASPLHF | TGCGCCAGCAGCCAAGACCGGAGGCGGGCTTCACCCCTCCACTTT
18 | TRBJ1-1 | - | TRBV28 | TRBD1 | CASSAFRLTGGLGTEAFF | TGTGCCAGCAGTGCTTTCCGCTTGACAGGGGGCCTGGGCACTGAAGCTTTCTTT
13 | TRBJ2-3 | - | TRBV14 | - | CASSPIPTDTQYF | TGTGCCAGCAGCCCCATTCCCACAGATACGCAGTATTTT
15 | TRBJ2-2 | - | TRBV15 | - | CATSRGRKITGELFF | TGTGCCACCAGCAGAGGTCGTAAGATCACCGGGGAGCTGTTTTTT
14 | TRBJ2-7 | - | TRBV5-1 | TRBD2 | CASTTTSGAYEQYF | TGCGCCAGCACGACGACTAGCGGAGCCTACGAGCAGTACTTC
14 | TRBJ2-7 | - | TRBV9 | - | CASSVQGDPYEQYF | TGTGCCAGCAGCGTACAGGGAGATCCCTACGAGCAGTACTTC
11 | TRBJ2-7 | - | TRBV18 | - | CASSPNYEQYF | TGTGCCAGCTCTCCCAACTACGAGCAGTACTTC
14 | TRBJ1-1 | once | TRBV7-2 | TRBD1 | CASSLRQGGTEAFF | TGTGCCAGCAGCTTAAGACAGGGAGGCACTGAAGCTTTCTTT
16 | TRBJ2-1 | - | TRBV19 | - | CASSRIADSSYNEQFF | TGTGCCAGTAGTCGGATAGCGGACAGCTCCTACAATGAGCAGTTCTTC
14 | TRBJ1-2 | few | TRBV9 | - | CASSVASSAYGYTF | TGTGCCAGCAGCGTTGCAAGCTCGGCCTATGGCTACACCTTC
15 | TRBJ1-1 | - | TRBV19 | - | CASSSDGRGDTEAFF | TGTGCCAGTAGTAGCGACGGGCGAGGGGATACTGAAGCTTTCTTT
13 | TRBJ1-5 | - | TRBV2 | - | CASSDFLNQPQHF | TGTGCCAGCAGTGATTTCCTGAATCAGCCCCAGCATTTT